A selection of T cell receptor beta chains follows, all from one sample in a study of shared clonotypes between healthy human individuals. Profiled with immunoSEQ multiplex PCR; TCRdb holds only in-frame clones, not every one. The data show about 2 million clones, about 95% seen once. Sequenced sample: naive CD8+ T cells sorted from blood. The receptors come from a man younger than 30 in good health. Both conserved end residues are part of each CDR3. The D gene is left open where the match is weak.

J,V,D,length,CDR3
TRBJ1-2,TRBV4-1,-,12,CASSQEGGGYTF
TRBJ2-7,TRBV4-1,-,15,CASSQEGFQPYEQYF
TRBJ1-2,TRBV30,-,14,CAWTPREGFYGYTF
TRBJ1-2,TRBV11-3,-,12,CASSSGGFGYTF
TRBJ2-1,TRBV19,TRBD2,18,CASSPHPGLAGIYNEQFF
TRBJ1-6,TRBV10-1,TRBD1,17,CASTEGQASSYNSPLHF
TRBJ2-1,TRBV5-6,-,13,CASSLEYNNEQFF
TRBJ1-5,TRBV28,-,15,CASSPGGASNQPQHF
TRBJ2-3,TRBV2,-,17,CASSEEGGRGYTDTQYF
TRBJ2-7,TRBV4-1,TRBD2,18,CASSQVGGVAGAPYEQYF
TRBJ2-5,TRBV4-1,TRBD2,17,CASSDIYSGGAGETQYF
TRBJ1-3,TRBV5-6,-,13,CASSFWGGHTIYF
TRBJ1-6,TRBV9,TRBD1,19,CASSVGGQGSSSYNSPLHF
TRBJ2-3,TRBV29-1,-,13,CSVYRGMTDTQYF
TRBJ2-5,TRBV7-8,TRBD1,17,CASSSTMAGGEEETQYF
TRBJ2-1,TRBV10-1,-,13,CASSDFGANEQFF
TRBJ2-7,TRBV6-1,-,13,CASSLLGGYEQYF
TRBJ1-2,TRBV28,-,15,CASLTWGALNYGYTF
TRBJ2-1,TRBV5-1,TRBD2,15,CASSFVAGGLDEQFF
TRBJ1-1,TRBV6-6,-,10,CASSYFEAFF
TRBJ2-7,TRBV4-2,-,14,CASSQTFITYEQYF
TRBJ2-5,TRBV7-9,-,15,CASSLADGGKETQYF
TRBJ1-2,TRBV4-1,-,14,CASSQSRTAYGYTF
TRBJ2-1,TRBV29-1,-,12,CSVGGSYNEQFF
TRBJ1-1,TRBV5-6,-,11,CASSGRTEAFF
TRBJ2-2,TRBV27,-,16,CASSRRDFTNTGELFF
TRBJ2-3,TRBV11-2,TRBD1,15,CASSFGQGWADTQYF
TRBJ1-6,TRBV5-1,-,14,CASSLGQTDSPLHF
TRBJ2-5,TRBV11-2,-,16,CASSFWELREQETQYF
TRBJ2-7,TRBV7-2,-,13,CASSLRASYEQYF
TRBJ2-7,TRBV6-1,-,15,CASSLLRNQPYEQYF
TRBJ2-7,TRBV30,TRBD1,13,CAWGGQLAYEQYF
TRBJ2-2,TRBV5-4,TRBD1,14,CASSPPGGPGELFF
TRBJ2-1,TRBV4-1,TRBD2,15,CASSHRGGLDNEQFF
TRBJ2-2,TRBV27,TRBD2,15,CASSVTSGNTGELFF
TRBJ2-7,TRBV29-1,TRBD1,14,CSVELPGGRYEQYF
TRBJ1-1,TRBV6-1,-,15,CASLNFFEGDTEAFF
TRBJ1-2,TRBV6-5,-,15,CASSYFQGGSYGYTF
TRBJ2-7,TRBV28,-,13,CASSLPDSYEQYF
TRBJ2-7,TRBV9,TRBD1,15,CASSPRTGSSYEQYF
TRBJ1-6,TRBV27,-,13,CASSLSRDSPLHF
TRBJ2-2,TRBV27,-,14,CASSLGSFTGELFF
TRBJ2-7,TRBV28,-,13,CASRSRIPHEQYF
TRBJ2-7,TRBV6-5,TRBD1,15,CASSFSGTGTYEQYF